This is a list of T cell receptor beta chains from one sample in a study of low-dose radiotherapy and immunotherapy resistance in tumors. TCRdb reprocessed the reads via MiXCR and lists one record per CDR3 protein. The sample has 85,000 to 95,000 distinct CDR3 sequences, 8% to 10% seen once. The starting material was PBMCs, obtained before treatment. The origin of the receptors is a male donor with prostate cancer. CDR3s leave out the opening cysteine and the closing phenylalanine or tryptophan. A D gene is named only where the DNA matches it firmly.

D gene | V gene | CDR3 protein
TRBD2 | TRBV27 | ASRTSGMETQY
TRBD1 | TRBV18 | ASSRDRWGNQPQH
TRBD2 | TRBV7-2 | ASSRSGAANTGELF
. | TRBV2 | ASSELGSLGAF
. | TRBV28 | ATRVSGANVLT
. | TRBV2 | AIGSAYNEQF
. | TRBV6-5 | ASRYPGRGNTEAF
. | TRBV12-5 | ASGPGYGETQY
. | TRBV5-5 | ASSFWVARNEQF
TRBD1 | TRBV19 | ASSQGTGAQETQY
. | TRBV18 | ASSPLRSEQF
TRBD1 | TRBV4-3 | ASSQDGTGVNEQF
. | TRBV6-6 | ASSYLGLSYEQY
TRBD1 | TRBV6-2/TRBV6-3 | ASSWTGFKNSPLH
TRBD1 | TRBV5-1 | ASGQDRGTYEQY
TRBD2 | TRBV11-2 | ASSLAPTDSGSYNEQF
TRBD1 | TRBV4-2 | ASSPRILATGVTSYEQY
TRBD2 | TRBV28 | ASSFGTGTRINTGELF
. | TRBV28 | ASSPPGLNNEQF
. | TRBV20-1 | SARFRNQETQY